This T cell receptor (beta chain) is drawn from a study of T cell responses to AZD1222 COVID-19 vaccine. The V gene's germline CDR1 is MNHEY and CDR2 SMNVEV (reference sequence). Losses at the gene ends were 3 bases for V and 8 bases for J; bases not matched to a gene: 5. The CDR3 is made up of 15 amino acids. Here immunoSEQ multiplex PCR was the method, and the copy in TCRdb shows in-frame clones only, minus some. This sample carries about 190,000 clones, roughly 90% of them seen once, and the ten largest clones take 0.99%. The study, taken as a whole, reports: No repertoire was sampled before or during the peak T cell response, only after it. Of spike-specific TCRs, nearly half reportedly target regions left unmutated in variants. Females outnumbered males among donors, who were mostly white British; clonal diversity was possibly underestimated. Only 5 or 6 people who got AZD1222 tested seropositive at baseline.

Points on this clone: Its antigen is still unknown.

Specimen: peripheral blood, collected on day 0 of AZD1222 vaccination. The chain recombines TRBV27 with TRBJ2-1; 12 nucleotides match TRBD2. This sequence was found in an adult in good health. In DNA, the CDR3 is TGTGCCAGCAGTTTGGCCCGACTAGCGGGAGATGAGCAGTTCTTC. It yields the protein CASSLARLAGDEQFF.